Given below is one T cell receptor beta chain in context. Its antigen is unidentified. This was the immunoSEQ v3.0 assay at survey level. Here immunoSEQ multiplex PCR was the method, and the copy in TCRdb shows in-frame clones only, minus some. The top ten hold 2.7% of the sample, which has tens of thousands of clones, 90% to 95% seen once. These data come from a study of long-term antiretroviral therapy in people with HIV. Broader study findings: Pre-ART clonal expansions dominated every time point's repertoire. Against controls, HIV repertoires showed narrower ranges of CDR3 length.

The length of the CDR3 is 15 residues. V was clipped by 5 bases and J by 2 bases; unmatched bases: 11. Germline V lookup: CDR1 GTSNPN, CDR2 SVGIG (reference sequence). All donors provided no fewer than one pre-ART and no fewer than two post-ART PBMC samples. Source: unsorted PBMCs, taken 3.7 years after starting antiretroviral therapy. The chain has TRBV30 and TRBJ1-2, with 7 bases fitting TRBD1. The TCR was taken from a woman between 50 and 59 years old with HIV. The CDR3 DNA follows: TGTGCCTGGGGTCTCGGGACAGCGAAAAACTATGGCTACACCTTC. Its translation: CAWGLGTAKNYGYTF.